A selection of T cell receptor beta chains follows, all from one sample in a study of T cell repertoires in cytomegalovirus infection. TCRdb reprocessed the reads with MiXCR, giving one entry per CDR3 protein. The sample has about 400,000 distinct CDR3 sequences, 18% seen once. Specimen: PBMCs. These receptors all stem from a human donor in good health (CMV status not recorded). Some clones in this sample may be carry-over from other donors' samples. The CDR3 runs from the conserved cysteine through the conserved F or W. A D gene is named only where the DNA matches it firmly. The size field is filled for only some rows; it gives once, few, many or a size class.

V gene: TRBV7-6
clone size: many
D gene: TRBD2
J gene: TRBJ2-5
CDR3 DNA: TGTGCCAGCTTGGGACTAGAAGAGACCCAGTACTTC
CDR3 protein: CASLGLEETQYF

V gene: TRBV18
clone size: NA
D gene: NA
J gene: TRBJ1-4
CDR3 DNA: TGTGCCAGCTCACGTGGGACACCTACAACTAATGAAAAACTGTTTTTT
CDR3 protein: CASSRGTPTTNEKLFF

V gene: TRBV7-2
clone size: once
D gene: TRBD1
J gene: TRBJ2-7
CDR3 DNA: TGTGCCAACAGCCCCGAGGGGGCTTTAGAGCAGTACTTC
CDR3 protein: CANSPEGALEQYF

V gene: TRBV2
clone size: NA
D gene: TRBD1
J gene: TRBJ1-2
CDR3 DNA: TGTGCCAGCAGTCCCGGGACAGGGGGCCATGGCTACACCTTC
CDR3 protein: CASSPGTGGHGYTF

V gene: TRBV20-1
clone size: few
D gene: NA
J gene: TRBJ2-7
CDR3 DNA: TGCAGTGCGACGGACCTTGGGCCCTACGAGCAGTACTTC
CDR3 protein: CSATDLGPYEQYF

V gene: TRBV5-1
clone size: NA
D gene: NA
J gene: TRBJ1-1
CDR3 DNA: TGCGCCAGCAGCCCGTCCCGACGGGAAACTGAAGCTTTCTTT
CDR3 protein: CASSPSRRETEAFF

V gene: TRBV7-2
clone size: NA
D gene: NA
J gene: TRBJ2-5
CDR3 DNA: TGTGCCAGCAGCTTATCGCGGGACCAAGAGACCCAGTACTTC
CDR3 protein: CASSLSRDQETQYF

V gene: TRBV11-2
clone size: NA
D gene: TRBD2
J gene: TRBJ2-5
CDR3 DNA: TGTGCCAGCAGCTCACCGAGGACTAGCCGGGTGACCCAGTACTTC
CDR3 protein: CASSSPRTSRVTQYF

V gene: TRBV7-2
clone size: many
D gene: NA
J gene: TRBJ1-6
CDR3 DNA: TGTGCCAGCAGCACACGACAGCCTTATAATTCACCCCTCCACTTT
CDR3 protein: CASSTRQPYNSPLHF

V gene: TRBV6-6
clone size: NA
D gene: NA
J gene: TRBJ1-1
CDR3 DNA: TGTGCCAGCAGTAACGACGGGAACACTGAAGCTTTCTTT
CDR3 protein: CASSNDGNTEAFF

V gene: TRBV7-6
clone size: NA
D gene: NA
J gene: TRBJ2-5
CDR3 DNA: TGTGCCAGCAGCTTAGTCGGCGGTATCCGAGGGGAGACCCAGTACTTC
CDR3 protein: CASSLVGGIRGETQYF

V gene: TRBV18
clone size: NA
D gene: NA
J gene: TRBJ2-1
CDR3 DNA: TGTGCCAGCTCACCATTGAAACAAGCCCGGGCCAATGAGCAGTTCTTC
CDR3 protein: CASSPLKQARANEQFF

V gene: TRBV2
clone size: few
D gene: TRBD2
J gene: TRBJ2-1
CDR3 DNA: TGTGCCAGCAGTCGCACGGGACTAGACTATGAGCAGTTCTTC
CDR3 protein: CASSRTGLDYEQFF

V gene: TRBV7-2
clone size: many
D gene: NA
J gene: TRBJ2-3
CDR3 DNA: TGTGCCAGCAGCTCTCAGGGGCCAACAGATACGCAGTATTTT
CDR3 protein: CASSSQGPTDTQYF

V gene: TRBV5-1
clone size: many
D gene: NA
J gene: TRBJ2-7
CDR3 DNA: TGCGCCAGCAGCTTGGTGGCCACAGGGACCCGGAGGGAGCAGTACTTC
CDR3 protein: CASSLVATGTRREQYF

V gene: TRBV7-9
clone size: NA
D gene: NA
J gene: TRBJ1-1
CDR3 DNA: TGTGCCAGCAGCTTCGGGGGGTTGGCAGAAGCTTTCTTT
CDR3 protein: CASSFGGLAEAFF

V gene: TRBV18
clone size: NA
D gene: NA
J gene: TRBJ1-2
CDR3 DNA: TGTGCCAGCTCACCAGCCGGGAATCAAGGCTACACCTTC
CDR3 protein: CASSPAGNQGYTF

V gene: TRBV3-1
clone size: NA
D gene: NA
J gene: TRBJ1-4
CDR3 DNA: TGTGCCAGCAGCCAAGAAGCTCAGGGCCTAAACACTGAAAAACTGTTTTTT
CDR3 protein: CASSQEAQGLNTEKLFF

V gene: TRBV10-3
clone size: NA
D gene: TRBD2
J gene: TRBJ2-1
CDR3 DNA: TGTGCCATCTCGCTAGCGGGATTCTTGTTCTTC
CDR3 protein: CAISLAGFLFF

V gene: TRBV6-2/TRBV6-3
clone size: NA
D gene: NA
J gene: TRBJ2-7
CDR3 DNA: TGTGCCAGCAGTTACCCGGGACTCCGGAACTACGAGCAGTACTTC
CDR3 protein: CASSYPGLRNYEQYF

V gene: TRBV5-5
clone size: few
D gene: NA
J gene: TRBJ2-3
CDR3 DNA: TGTGCCAGCAGCTTGGGGGGCTATCGCACAGATACGCAGTATTTT
CDR3 protein: CASSLGGYRTDTQYF

V gene: TRBV15
clone size: NA
D gene: NA
J gene: TRBJ2-5
CDR3 DNA: TGTGCCACCAGCAGAGATAAGGGGTGGGACGAGACCCAGTACTTC
CDR3 protein: CATSRDKGWDETQYF

V gene: TRBV20-1
clone size: once
D gene: NA
J gene: TRBJ2-1
CDR3 DNA: TGCAGTGCTAGAGAAGCCCCGCATGAGCAGTTCTTC
CDR3 protein: CSAREAPHEQFF

V gene: TRBV18
clone size: NA
D gene: TRBD1
J gene: TRBJ2-7
CDR3 DNA: TGTGCCAGCTCACCGAAGACAGGGGCCTCTCCTCACGAGCAGTACTTC
CDR3 protein: CASSPKTGASPHEQYF

V gene: TRBV5-1
clone size: NA
D gene: TRBD1
J gene: TRBJ2-1
CDR3 DNA: TGCGCCAGCCGCGGACAGGGGTCCTACAATGAGCAGTTCTTC
CDR3 protein: CASRGQGSYNEQFF

V gene: TRBV12-3/TRBV12-4
clone size: few
D gene: NA
J gene: TRBJ2-7
CDR3 DNA: TGTGCCAGCAGTTTAGGGGCCGAGCAGTACTTC
CDR3 protein: CASSLGAEQYF

V gene: TRBV30
clone size: NA
D gene: NA
J gene: TRBJ1-2
CDR3 DNA: TGTGCCTGGAGGAAAAACAGGGATGGCGGCTACACCTTC
CDR3 protein: CAWRKNRDGGYTF

V gene: TRBV7-2
clone size: many
D gene: TRBD1
J gene: TRBJ1-6
CDR3 DNA: TGTGCCAGCAGCTTAGGGCAGGGGGCTAATTCACCCCTCCACTTT
CDR3 protein: CASSLGQGANSPLHF

V gene: TRBV15
clone size: many
D gene: TRBD2
J gene: TRBJ2-1
CDR3 DNA: TGTGCCACCAGCAGAGCTAGCGGGGTATACAATGAGCAGTTCTTC
CDR3 protein: CATSRASGVYNEQFF

V gene: TRBV12-3/TRBV12-4
clone size: many
D gene: NA
J gene: TRBJ1-5
CDR3 DNA: TGTGCCAGCAGTTTCAGGGCGGATCAGCCCCAGCATTTT
CDR3 protein: CASSFRADQPQHF

V gene: TRBV7-2
clone size: many
D gene: NA
J gene: TRBJ2-5
CDR3 DNA: TGTGCCAGCAGCTTAGCCAGGGTCCTCCAAGAGACCCAGTACTTC
CDR3 protein: CASSLARVLQETQYF

V gene: TRBV28
clone size: NA
D gene: NA
J gene: TRBJ2-5
CDR3 DNA: TGTGCCAGCATCCCTGGGCGGCAAGAGACCCAGTACTTC
CDR3 protein: CASIPGRQETQYF

V gene: TRBV14
clone size: few
D gene: NA
J gene: TRBJ2-1
CDR3 DNA: TGTGCCAGCAGCCAAGTCCAGTTACTTTACAATGAGCAGTTCTTC
CDR3 protein: CASSQVQLLYNEQFF

V gene: TRBV7-8
clone size: few
D gene: NA
J gene: TRBJ2-6
CDR3 DNA: TGTGCCAGCAGCTTAGAACCGCGTTTAGCTGGGGCCAACGTCCTGACTTTC
CDR3 protein: CASSLEPRLAGANVLTF

V gene: TRBV4-2
clone size: few
D gene: NA
J gene: TRBJ1-2
CDR3 DNA: TGTGCCAGCAGCCTCCTCCTAGACTATGGCTACACCTTC
CDR3 protein: CASSLLLDYGYTF

V gene: TRBV11-2
clone size: many
D gene: NA
J gene: TRBJ1-3
CDR3 DNA: TGTGCCAGCAGCTTAGATCCGCGTGGCTGGAGAAACACCATATATTTT
CDR3 protein: CASSLDPRGWRNTIYF

V gene: TRBV20-1
clone size: few
D gene: NA
J gene: TRBJ2-7
CDR3 DNA: TGCAGTGCCCGGGCTGGGGTCGCGGGCGAGCAGTACTTC
CDR3 protein: CSARAGVAGEQYF

V gene: TRBV7-9
clone size: NA
D gene: NA
J gene: TRBJ2-7
CDR3 DNA: TGTGCCAGCAGCCACGGGGGCAGAACCTACGAGCAGTACTTC
CDR3 protein: CASSHGGRTYEQYF

V gene: TRBV4-2
clone size: few
D gene: TRBD2
J gene: TRBJ2-3
CDR3 DNA: TGTGCCAGCAGCCAAGACGGGGGGGGGACCGGAGATACGCAGTATTTT
CDR3 protein: CASSQDGGGTGDTQYF

V gene: TRBV7-2
clone size: many
D gene: NA
J gene: TRBJ2-7
CDR3 DNA: TGTGCCAGCAGCCCACATCCCTCGGGGTTCTACGAGCAGTACTTC
CDR3 protein: CASSPHPSGFYEQYF

V gene: TRBV29-1
clone size: few
D gene: NA
J gene: TRBJ2-5
CDR3 DNA: TGCAGCGTTTCAGTGGAGACCCAGTACTTC
CDR3 protein: CSVSVETQYF

V gene: TRBV20-1
clone size: NA
D gene: NA
J gene: TRBJ2-3
CDR3 DNA: TGCAGTGCTCTGACAGATCCCTACACAGATACGCAGTATTTT
CDR3 protein: CSALTDPYTDTQYF

V gene: TRBV7-2
clone size: NA
D gene: NA
J gene: TRBJ2-7
CDR3 DNA: TGTGCCAGCAGCTTCCAGCGGGCCGAGGGCGAGCAGTACTTC
CDR3 protein: CASSFQRAEGEQYF